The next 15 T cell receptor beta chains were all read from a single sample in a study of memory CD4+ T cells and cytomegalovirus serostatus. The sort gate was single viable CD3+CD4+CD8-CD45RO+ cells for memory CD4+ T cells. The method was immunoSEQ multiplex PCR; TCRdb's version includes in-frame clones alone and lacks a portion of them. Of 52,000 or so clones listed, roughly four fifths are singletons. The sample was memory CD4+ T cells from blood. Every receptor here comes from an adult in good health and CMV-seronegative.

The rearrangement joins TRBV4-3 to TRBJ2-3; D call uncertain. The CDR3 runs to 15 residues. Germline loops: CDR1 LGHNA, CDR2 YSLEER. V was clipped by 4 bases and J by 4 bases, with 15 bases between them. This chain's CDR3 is CASSRTLNTPDTQYF. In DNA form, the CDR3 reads TGCGCCAGCAGCCGGACGTTGAATACTCCAGATACGCAGTATTTT.

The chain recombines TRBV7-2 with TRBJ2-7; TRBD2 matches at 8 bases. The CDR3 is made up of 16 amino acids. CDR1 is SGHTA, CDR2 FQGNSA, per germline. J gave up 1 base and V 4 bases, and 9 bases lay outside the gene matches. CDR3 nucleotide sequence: TGTGCCAGCAGCTCCGGGAGGGGGAAAGTTTCCTACGAGCAGTACTTC. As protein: CASSSGRGKVSYEQYF.

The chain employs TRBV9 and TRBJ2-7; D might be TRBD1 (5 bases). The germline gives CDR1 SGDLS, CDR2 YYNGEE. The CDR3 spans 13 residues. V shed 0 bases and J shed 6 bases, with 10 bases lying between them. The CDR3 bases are TGTGCCAGCAGCGTAGAGGGGTATCGCGAGCAGTACTTC. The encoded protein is CASSVEGYREQYF.

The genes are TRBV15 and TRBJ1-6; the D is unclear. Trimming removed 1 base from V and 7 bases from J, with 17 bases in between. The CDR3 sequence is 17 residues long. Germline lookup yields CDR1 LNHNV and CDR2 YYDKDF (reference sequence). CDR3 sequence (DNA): TGTGCCACCAGCAGAGGAAAAAGACCGAGTCACAATTCACCCCTCCACTTT. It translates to CATSRGKRPSHNSPLHF.

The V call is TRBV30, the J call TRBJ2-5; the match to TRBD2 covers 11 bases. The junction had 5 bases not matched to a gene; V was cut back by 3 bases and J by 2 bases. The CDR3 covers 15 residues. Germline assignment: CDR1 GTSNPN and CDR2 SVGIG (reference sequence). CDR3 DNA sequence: TGTGCCTGGAGATTTAGCGGGGGGGCTCAAGAGACCCAGTACTTC. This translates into CAWRFSGGAQETQYF.

The CDR3 here is CASSIGGRGADTEAFF. In DNA form, the CDR3 reads TGTGCCAGTAGTATAGGGGGCAGGGGGGCCGACACTGAAGCTTTCTTT. The chain has TRBV19 and TRBJ1-1; the match to TRBD1 covers 7 bases. Per the germline V gene, CDR1 is LNHDA and CDR2 is SQIVND (reference sequence). V gave up 1 base and J gave up 3 bases; unmatched junction bases: 8. The length of the CDR3 is 16 residues.

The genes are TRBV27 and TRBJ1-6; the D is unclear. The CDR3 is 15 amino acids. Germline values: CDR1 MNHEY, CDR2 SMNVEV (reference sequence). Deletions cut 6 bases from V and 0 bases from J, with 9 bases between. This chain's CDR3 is CASSPMSSYNSPLHF. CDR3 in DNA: TGTGCCAGCAGCCCCATGAGCTCCTATAATTCACCCCTCCACTTT.

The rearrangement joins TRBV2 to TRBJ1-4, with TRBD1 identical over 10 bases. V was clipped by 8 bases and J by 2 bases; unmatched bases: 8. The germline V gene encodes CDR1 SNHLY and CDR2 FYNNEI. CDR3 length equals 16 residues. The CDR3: CASSGTGVSTNEKLFF. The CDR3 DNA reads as TGTGCCAGCTCCGGGACAGGGGTATCCACTAATGAAAAACTGTTTTTT.

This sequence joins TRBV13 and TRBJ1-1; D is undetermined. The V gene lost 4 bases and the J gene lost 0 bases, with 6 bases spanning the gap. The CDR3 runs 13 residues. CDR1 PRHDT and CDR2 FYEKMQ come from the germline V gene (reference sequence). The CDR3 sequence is CASSSPMNTEAFF. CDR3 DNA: TGTGCCAGCAGCTCACCTATGAACACTGAAGCTTTCTTT.

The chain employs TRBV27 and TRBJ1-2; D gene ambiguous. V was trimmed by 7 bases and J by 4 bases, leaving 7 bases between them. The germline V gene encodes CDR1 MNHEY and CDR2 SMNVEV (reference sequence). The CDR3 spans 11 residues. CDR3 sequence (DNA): TGTGCCAGCACCCCTCCCTATGGCTACACCTTC. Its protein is CASTPPYGYTF.

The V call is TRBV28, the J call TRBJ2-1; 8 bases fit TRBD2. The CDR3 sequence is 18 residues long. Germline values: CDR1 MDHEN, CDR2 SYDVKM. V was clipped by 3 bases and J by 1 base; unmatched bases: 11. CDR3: CASSFLPGGPLSYNEQFF. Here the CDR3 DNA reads TGTGCCAGCAGTTTTTTGCCGGGAGGGCCCCTATCCTACAATGAGCAGTTCTTC. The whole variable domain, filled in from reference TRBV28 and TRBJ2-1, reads DVKVTQSSRYLVKRTGEKVFLECVQDMDHENMFWYRQDPGLGLRLIYFSYDVKMKEKGDIPEGYSVSREKKERFSLILESASTNQTSMYLCASSFLPGGPLSYNEQFFGPGTRLTVL.

CDR3 sequence reads: CASSLLANYGYTF. In DNA, the CDR3 is TGTGCCAGCAGCTTATTGGCTAACTATGGCTACACCTTC. The chain couples TRBV5-8 to TRBJ1-2; D remains unclear. Trimming left V 2 bases short and J 0 bases short, with 5 bases between. The V gene's germline CDR1 is SGHTS and CDR2 YDEGEE. The length of the CDR3 is 13 residues.

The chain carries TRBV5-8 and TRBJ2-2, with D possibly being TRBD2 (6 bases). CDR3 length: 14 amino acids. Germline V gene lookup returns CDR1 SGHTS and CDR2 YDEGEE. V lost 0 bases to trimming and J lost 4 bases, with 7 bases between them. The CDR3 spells CASSLEAGTGELFF. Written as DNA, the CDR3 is TGTGCCAGCAGCTTGGAAGCGGGCACCGGGGAGCTGTTTTTT.

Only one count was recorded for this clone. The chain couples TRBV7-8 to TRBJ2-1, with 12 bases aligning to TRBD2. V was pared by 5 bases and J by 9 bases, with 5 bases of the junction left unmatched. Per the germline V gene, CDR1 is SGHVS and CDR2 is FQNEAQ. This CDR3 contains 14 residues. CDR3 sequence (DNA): TGTGCCAGCAGCCCCGGACTAGCGGGAAGTGAGCAGTTCTTC. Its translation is CASSPGLAGSEQFF.

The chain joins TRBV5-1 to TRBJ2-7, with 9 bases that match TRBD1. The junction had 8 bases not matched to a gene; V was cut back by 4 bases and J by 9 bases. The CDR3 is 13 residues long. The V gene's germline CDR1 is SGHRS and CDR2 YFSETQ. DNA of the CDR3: TGCGCCAGCAGCAGGGGACAGGGAAGCGGGCAGTACTTC. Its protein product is CASSRGQGSGQYF.